One sample yielded the 22 T cell receptor beta chains listed below, sequenced in a study of T cell repertoires in cytomegalovirus infection. TCRdb independently ran MiXCR on the reads; one entry per CDR3 protein. The sample includes approximately 500,000 distinct CDR3 sequences, 10% to 12% of them seen just once. Sequenced input: PBMCs. These receptors were obtained from a human donor in good health (CMV status not recorded). Some clones in this sample may be carry-over from other donors' samples.

The chain is built from TRBV23-1 and TRBJ2-7; D gene ambiguous. TRBV23-1 is treated as an ORF (open reading frame) with a function not yet certain. The CDR3 is 15 residues long. V was trimmed by 6 bases and J by 1 base, leaving 16 bases between them. The DNA for the CDR3 is TGCGCCAGCAGGCATCCAACGACCACGTCCTACGAGCAGTACTTC. Its protein is CASRHPTTTSYEQYF.

This clonotype was seen a single time. A read error may explain this, as a much larger clone is one base away. The chain is built from TRBV11-3 and TRBJ1-2; 11 bases agree with TRBD1. CDR3 size: 16 residues. The V segment lost 9 bases and the J segment 2 bases; nucleotides outside the gene matches: 11. Germline values: CDR1 SGHNT, CDR2 YENEEA. The DNA for the CDR3 is TGTGCCAGAAGCGACCCGGGACAGGGGGTAAACTATGGCTACACCTTC. Encoded protein: CARSDPGQGVNYGYTF. The whole variable domain, filled in from reference TRBV11-3 and TRBJ1-2, reads EAGVVQSPRYKIIEKKQPVAFWCNPISGHNTLYWYLQNLGQGPELLIRYENEEAVDDSQLPKDRFSAERLKGVDSTLKIQPAELGDSAVYLCARSDPGQGVNYGYTFGSGTRLTVV.

This clonotype appeared many times. This chain connects TRBV7-9 to TRBJ1-2, with D tentatively TRBD1 (6 bases). Trimming cost V 6 bases and J 4 bases, with 18 bases left between them. The CDR3 is made up of 15 amino acids. The V gene's germline CDR1 is SEHNR and CDR2 FQNEAQ (reference sequence). As DNA, the CDR3 is TGTGCCAGCAGAACCGGGACATACGGGTTCTATGGCTACACCTTC. It yields the protein CASRTGTYGFYGYTF.

The V call is TRBV6-5, the J call TRBJ1-2; D may be TRBD1 (5 bases). CDR1 is MNHEY, CDR2 SVGAGI, per germline. CDR3 size: 15 residues. V lost 8 bases, J lost 1 base, and 17 bases lay in between. This chain's CDR3 is CASGLSGTFNYGYTF. The DNA of the CDR3 is TGTGCCAGCGGTCTCTCCGGGACGTTTAACTATGGCTACACCTTC.

The table lists this clonotype with many counts. The genes are TRBV10-3 and TRBJ2-3, with D tentatively TRBD2 (7 bases). Germline assignment: CDR1 ENHRY and CDR2 SYGVKD. V was trimmed by 6 bases and J by 6 bases, leaving 13 bases between them. The CDR3 loop spans 13 amino acids. CDR3 protein: CAIRAEGGDTQYF. The CDR3, as DNA: TGTGCCATCAGAGCCGAGGGGGGGGATACGCAGTATTTT.

In the case of this clonotype: The junction departs from germline at one end; a sequencing error may be responsible. The chain has TRBV6-1 and TRBJ2-1, with 12 bases aligning to TRBD2. Looked up from germline, CDR1 is MNHNS and CDR2 is SASEGT. The CDR3 covers 16 residues. The CDR3 nucleotides read TGTGCCAGCAGTGAAACACGGACTAGCGGGACCCGAAACCTCCTCTTC. Amino acid sequence: CASSETRTSGTRNLLF.

This clonotype occurred many times. This chain joins TRBV12-3 or TRBV12-4 and TRBJ1-1, with TRBD1 identical over 7 bases. V shed 2 bases, J shed 4 bases, and the junction held 10 bases outside the gene matches. The CDR3 sequence is 16 residues long. The CDR3, as DNA: TGTGCCAGCAGTTTATTTAAAGGGGGGACAGTCACTGAAGCTTTCTTT. It translates to CASSLFKGGTVTEAFF.

This clonotype came up many times. This chain links TRBV12-3 or TRBV12-4 with TRBJ1-2; D is undetermined. The CDR3 has 13 amino acids. Trimming stripped 2 bases from V and 4 bases from J, with 8 bases between. In DNA, the CDR3 is TGTGCCAGCAGTTTAAGGATTCCCTATGGCTACACCTTC. It yields the protein CASSLRIPYGYTF.

In its sample, this clonotype was seen a few times. This chain connects TRBV5-1 to TRBJ1-1, with TRBD1 matching 10 bases. Germline V gene lookup returns CDR1 SGHRS and CDR2 YFSETQ. J was trimmed by 4 bases and V by 3 bases; bases with no gene match: 3. This CDR3 is 14 amino acids long. CDR3 amino acids: CASSWGDRGTEAFF. CDR3 coding DNA: TGCGCCAGCAGCTGGGGGGACAGGGGCACTGAAGCTTTCTTT. Using reference TRBV5-1 and TRBJ1-1 for the parts outside the CDR3, the full variable domain is KAGVTQTPRYLIKTRGQQVTLSCSPISGHRSVSWYQQTPGQGLQFLFEYFSETQRNKGNFPGRFSGRQFSNSRSEMNVSTLELGDSALYLCASSWGDRGTEAFFGQGTRLTVV.

At least ten counts were recorded for this clonotype. The rearrangement joins TRBV2 to TRBJ2-7; D gene ambiguous. Germline-derived CDR1 and CDR2 are SNHLY and FYNNEI. The CDR3 sequence is 13 residues long. Trimming left V 7 bases short and J 2 bases short, with 12 bases between. In nucleotides, the CDR3 is TGTGCCAGCACCCTCAGGTCCACCTACGAGCAGTACTTC. This translates into CASTLRSTYEQYF.

At least ten counts were recorded for this clonotype. The CDR3 nucleotides are TGTGCCAGCAGCTTAGCGGTGGCCGGTGGCTACACCTTC. This sequence encodes CASSLAVAGGYTF. The chain employs TRBV7-2 and TRBJ1-2; D is unclear. The CDR3 consists of 13 residues. The germline CDR1 and CDR2 sequences are SGHTA and FQGNSA. V lost 0 bases and J 7 bases, leaving 9 bases between the germline ends.

This clonotype was detected ten times or more. Germline and junction disagree at one end, which may indicate a read error. This sequence joins TRBV7-3 and TRBJ2-3, with TRBD2 identical over 9 bases. This CDR3 is 14 amino acids long. From germline, CDR1 is SGHTA and CDR2 FQGTGA. In DNA, the CDR3 is TGTGCCAGCAGCTTCGGGACTAGCATAGATACGCAGTATTTT. Its translation is CASSFGTSIDTQYF.

This clonotype was detected only a few times. The CDR3 nucleotides are TGCAGTGCTAGAGATTTAGCGCGACAAGAGACCCAGTACTTC. This sequence encodes CSARDLARQETQYF. This chain joins TRBV20-1 and TRBJ2-5; D is possibly TRBD2 (5 bases). Germline values: CDR1 DFQATT, CDR2 SNEGSKA (reference sequence). This CDR3 is built from 14 residues. V dropped 0 bases and J dropped 2 bases, with 10 bases sitting between them.

This clonotype was observed a single time. V is TRBV2 and J is TRBJ1-6; D remains ambiguous. Germline CDR1 SNHLY, CDR2 FYNNEI. Trimming took off 5 bases at V and 10 bases at J, with 12 bases between the two ends. The CDR3 has 13 residues. CDR3 in amino acids: CASSLGLTSPLHF. CDR3 DNA sequence: TGTGCCAGCAGTCTGGGTCTCACCTCACCCCTCCACTTT.

Many counts were recorded for this clonotype. The V call is TRBV6-1, the J call TRBJ2-7; D is possibly TRBD2 (5 bases). V was shortened by 6 bases and J by 5 bases, with 14 bases between the two germline ends. The CDR3 totals 13 residues. Germline CDR1 is MNHNS and CDR2 is SASEGT. CDR3: CASSQGWENEQYF. The CDR3 DNA reads as TGTGCCAGCAGCCAAGGCTGGGAGAACGAGCAGTACTTC.

This clonotype was counted ten times or more. The chain carries TRBV29-1 and TRBJ2-7; D ambiguous. Deletions cut 6 bases from V and 3 bases from J, with 9 bases between. This CDR3 has 11 residues. CDR1 and CDR2 from the germline V gene are SQVTM and ANQGSEA. The CDR3 nucleotides are TGCAGCGTGACGGACGGCTACGAGCAGTACTTC. Translated, it gives CSVTDGYEQYF.

This clonotype was counted many times. The rearrangement links TRBV5-5 to TRBJ1-4; 11 positions agree with TRBD1. Germline V gives CDR1 SGHKS, CDR2 YYEKEE (reference sequence). The length of the CDR3 is 16 residues. Trimming removed 4 bases from V and 2 bases from J; junction bases left unmatched: 4. CDR3 protein: CASSRGQGVTNEKLFF. CDR3 bases: TGTGCCAGCAGCCGGGGACAGGGGGTGACTAATGAAAAACTGTTTTTT.

This rearrangement joins TRBV10-1 to TRBJ1-2, with a weak D call TRBD1 (6 bases). The CDR3 sequence is 14 residues long. Deletions cut 3 bases from V and 7 bases from J, with 15 bases between. In germline, CDR1 is WNHNN, CDR2 SYGVQD (reference sequence). The CDR3 spells CASSEYREAGGYTF. CDR3 in DNA: TGCGCCAGCAGTGAATACAGGGAGGCTGGTGGCTACACCTTC.

This clonotype was seen ten or more times. The chain joins TRBV6-1 to TRBJ2-5; D might be TRBD1 (6 bases). Trimming shortened V by 4 bases and J by 5 bases, and 11 bases separated the two germline ends. The germline gives CDR1 MNHNS, CDR2 SASEGT. CDR3 size: 13 residues. DNA for the CDR3: TGTGCCAGCAGTGTTGACAGGTCGGAGACCCAGTACTTC. As protein: CASSVDRSETQYF.

This clonotype was counted at least ten times. The J gene is TRBJ2-3, the V gene TRBV7-2; D may correspond to TRBD1 or TRBD2 (5 bases each). The V end was cut by 8 bases, the J end by 4 bases, with 16 bases between. This CDR3 comprises 14 residues. Germline loops: CDR1 SGHTA, CDR2 FQGNSA. This CDR3 reads CASGRAGTPDTQYF. DNA for the CDR3: TGTGCCAGCGGGCGGGCAGGGACCCCAGATACGCAGTATTTT.

The rearrangement joins TRBV24-1 to TRBJ2-7; D is unclear. Germline CDR1 reads KGHDR; CDR2 reads SFDVKD. The CDR3 contains 14 residues. Trimming cost V 4 bases and J 3 bases, with 12 bases left between them. The DNA for the CDR3 is TGTGCCACCAGTGACAGTGAAGGGAACTACGAGCAGTACTTC. This sequence encodes CATSDSEGNYEQYF.

There are many counts of this clonotype. V and J are TRBV4-1 and TRBJ2-3, with TRBD2 matching over 7 bases. With V trimmed by 1 base and J by 5 bases, 15 bases remained unmatched. The CDR3 is made up of 18 amino acids. The germline gives CDR1 MGHRA, CDR2 YSYEKL. CDR3 nucleotide sequence: TGCGCCAGCAGCCAAGGCCTTGGGAAAGCGGGATGGAGAGATACGCAGTATTTT. Its translation is CASSQGLGKAGWRDTQYF.